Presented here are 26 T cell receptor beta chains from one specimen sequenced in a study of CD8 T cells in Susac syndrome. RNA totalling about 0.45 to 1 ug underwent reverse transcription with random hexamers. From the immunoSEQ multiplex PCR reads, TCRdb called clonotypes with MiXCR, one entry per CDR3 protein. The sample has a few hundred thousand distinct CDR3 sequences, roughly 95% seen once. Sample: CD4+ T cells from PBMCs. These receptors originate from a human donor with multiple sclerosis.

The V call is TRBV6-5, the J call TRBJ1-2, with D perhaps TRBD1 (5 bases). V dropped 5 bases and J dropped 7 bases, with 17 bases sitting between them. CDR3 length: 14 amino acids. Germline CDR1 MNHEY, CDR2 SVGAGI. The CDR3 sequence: CASSSPGLVVGYTF. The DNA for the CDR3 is TGTGCCAGCAGTAGCCCAGGGTTGGTAGTTGGCTACACCTTC.

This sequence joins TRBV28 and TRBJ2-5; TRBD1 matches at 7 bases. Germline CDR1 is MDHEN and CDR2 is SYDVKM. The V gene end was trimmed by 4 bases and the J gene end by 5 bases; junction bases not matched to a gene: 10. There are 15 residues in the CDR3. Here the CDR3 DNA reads TGTGCCAGCAGTTCACCAAGACAGGGCGGGGAGACCCAGTACTTC. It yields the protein CASSSPRQGGETQYF. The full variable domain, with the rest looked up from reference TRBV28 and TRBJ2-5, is DVKVTQSSRYLVKRTGEKVFLECVQDMDHENMFWYRQDPGLGLRLIYFSYDVKMKEKGDIPEGYSVSREKKERFSLILESASTNQTSMYLCASSSPRQGGETQYFGPGTRLLVL.

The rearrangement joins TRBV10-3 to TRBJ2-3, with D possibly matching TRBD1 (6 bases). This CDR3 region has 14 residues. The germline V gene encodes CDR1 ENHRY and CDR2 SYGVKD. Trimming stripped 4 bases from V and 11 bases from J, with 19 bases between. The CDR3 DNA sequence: TGTGCCATCAGTGGGGACAACGGACAGCACCTGCAGTATTTT. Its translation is CAISGDNGQHLQYF.

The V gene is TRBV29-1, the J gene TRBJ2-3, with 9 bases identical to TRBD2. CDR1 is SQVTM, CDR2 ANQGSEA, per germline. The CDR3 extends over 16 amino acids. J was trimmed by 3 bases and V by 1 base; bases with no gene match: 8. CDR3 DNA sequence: TGCAGCGTTGAAGGTGTGCTAGCGGGGACGACAGATACGCAGTATTTT. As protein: CSVEGVLAGTTDTQYF.

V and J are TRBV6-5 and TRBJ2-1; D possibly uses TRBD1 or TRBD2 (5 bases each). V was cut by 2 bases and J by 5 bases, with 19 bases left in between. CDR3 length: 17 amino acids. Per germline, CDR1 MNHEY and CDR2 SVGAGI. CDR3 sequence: CASSYVALWGNHNEQFF. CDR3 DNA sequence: TGTGCCAGCAGTTACGTCGCCCTTTGGGGGAATCACAATGAGCAGTTCTTC.

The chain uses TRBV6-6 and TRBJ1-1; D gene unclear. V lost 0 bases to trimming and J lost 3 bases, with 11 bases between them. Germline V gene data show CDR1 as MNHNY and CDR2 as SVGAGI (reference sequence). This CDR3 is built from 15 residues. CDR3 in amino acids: CASSYSFNGDTEAFF. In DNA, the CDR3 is TGTGCCAGCAGTTACTCTTTCAACGGGGACACTGAAGCTTTCTTT.

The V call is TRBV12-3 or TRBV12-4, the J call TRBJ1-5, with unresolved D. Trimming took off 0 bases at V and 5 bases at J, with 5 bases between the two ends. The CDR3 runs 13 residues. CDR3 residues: CASSLAEDQPQHF. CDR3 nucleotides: TGTGCCAGCAGTTTAGCTGAAGATCAGCCCCAGCATTTT.

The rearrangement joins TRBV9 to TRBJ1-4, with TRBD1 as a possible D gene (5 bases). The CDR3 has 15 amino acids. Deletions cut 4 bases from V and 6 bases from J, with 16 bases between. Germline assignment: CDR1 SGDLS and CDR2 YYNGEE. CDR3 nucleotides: TGTGCCAGCAGCCTCGGGACGGCCCAAGATGAAAAACTGTTTTTT. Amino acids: CASSLGTAQDEKLFF.

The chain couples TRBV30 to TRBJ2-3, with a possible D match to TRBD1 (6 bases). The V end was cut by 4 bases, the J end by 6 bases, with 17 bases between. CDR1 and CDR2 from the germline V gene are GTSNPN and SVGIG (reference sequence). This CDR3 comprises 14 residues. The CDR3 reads CAWNRAPPADTQYF. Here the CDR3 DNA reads TGTGCCTGGAACAGGGCCCCACCCGCGGATACGCAGTATTTT.

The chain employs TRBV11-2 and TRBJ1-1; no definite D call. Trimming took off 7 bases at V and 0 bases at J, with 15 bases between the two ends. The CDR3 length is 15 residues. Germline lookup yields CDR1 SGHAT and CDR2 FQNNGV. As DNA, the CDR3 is TGTGCCAGCACCCGATTCTCACAGATGAACACTGAAGCTTTCTTT. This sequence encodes CASTRFSQMNTEAFF.

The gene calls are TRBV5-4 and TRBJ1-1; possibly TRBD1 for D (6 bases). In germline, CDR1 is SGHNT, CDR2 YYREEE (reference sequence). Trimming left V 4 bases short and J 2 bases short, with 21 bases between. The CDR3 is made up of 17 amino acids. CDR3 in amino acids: CASSPVHQRGINTEAFF. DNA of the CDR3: TGTGCCAGCAGCCCGGTACACCAAAGGGGGATAAACACTGAAGCTTTCTTT.

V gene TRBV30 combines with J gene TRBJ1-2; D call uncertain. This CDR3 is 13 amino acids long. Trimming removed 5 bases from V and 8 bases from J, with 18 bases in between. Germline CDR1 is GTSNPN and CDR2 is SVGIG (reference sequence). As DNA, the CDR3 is TGTGCCTGGGAGTCCTACGGGCTTGTGGGCTACACCTTC. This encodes CAWESYGLVGYTF.

The CDR3 loop is CASSGQGSYGYTF. The CDR3, as DNA: TGTGCCAGCAGCGGACAGGGAAGCTATGGCTACACCTTC. The rearrangement links TRBV9 to TRBJ1-2; 7 nucleotides agree with TRBD1. CDR1 and CDR2 from the germline V gene are SGDLS and YYNGEE. Germline trimming cut 3 bases from V and 4 bases from J; bases unmatched to any gene: 3. This CDR3 contains 13 residues.

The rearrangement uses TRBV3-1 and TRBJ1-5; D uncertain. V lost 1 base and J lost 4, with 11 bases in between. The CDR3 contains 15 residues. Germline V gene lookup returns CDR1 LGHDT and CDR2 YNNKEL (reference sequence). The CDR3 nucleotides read TGTGCCAGCAGCCAAGGTGGAGTTACGAATCAGCCCCAGCATTTT. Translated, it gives CASSQGGVTNQPQHF. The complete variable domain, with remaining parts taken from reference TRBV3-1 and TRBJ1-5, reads DTAVSQTPKYLVTQMGNDKSIKCEQNLGHDTMYWYKQDSKKFLKIMFSYNNKELIINETVPNRFSPKSPDKAHLNLHINSLELGDSAVYFCASSQGGVTNQPQHFGDGTRLSIL.

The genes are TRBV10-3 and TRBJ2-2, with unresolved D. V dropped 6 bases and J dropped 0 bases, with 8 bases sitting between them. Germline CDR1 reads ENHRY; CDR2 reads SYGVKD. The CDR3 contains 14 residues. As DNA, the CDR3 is TGTGCCATCAGGGTCGAAGCGAACACCGGGGAGCTGTTTTTT. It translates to CAIRVEANTGELFF.

CDR3 region: CASSIGFRTRGETQYF. The CDR3, as DNA: TGTGCCAGTAGTATAGGTTTTAGGACTAGGGGAGAGACCCAGTACTTC. The chain links TRBV19 to TRBJ2-5; 7 bases agree with TRBD2. CDR3 length equals 16 residues. Unmatched junction bases numbered 9, after V lost 1 base and J lost 4 bases. In germline, CDR1 is LNHDA, CDR2 SQIVND (reference sequence).

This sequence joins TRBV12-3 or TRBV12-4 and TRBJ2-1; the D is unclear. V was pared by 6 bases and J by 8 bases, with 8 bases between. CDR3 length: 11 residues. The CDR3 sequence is CASSELDEQFF. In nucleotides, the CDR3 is TGTGCCAGCAGCGAGTTGGATGAGCAGTTCTTC.

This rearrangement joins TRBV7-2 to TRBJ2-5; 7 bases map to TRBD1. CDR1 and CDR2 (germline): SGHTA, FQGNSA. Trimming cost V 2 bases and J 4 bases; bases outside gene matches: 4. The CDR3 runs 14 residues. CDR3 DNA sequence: TGTGCCAGCAGCTTATTCGGGACAGCAGAGACCCAGTACTTC. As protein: CASSLFGTAETQYF.

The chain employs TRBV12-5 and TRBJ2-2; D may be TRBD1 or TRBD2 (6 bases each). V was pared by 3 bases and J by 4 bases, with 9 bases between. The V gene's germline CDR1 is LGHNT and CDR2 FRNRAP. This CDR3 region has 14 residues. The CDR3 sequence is CASGLGGLTGELFF. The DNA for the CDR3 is TGTGCTAGTGGTTTAGGGGGGCTCACCGGGGAGCTGTTTTTT.

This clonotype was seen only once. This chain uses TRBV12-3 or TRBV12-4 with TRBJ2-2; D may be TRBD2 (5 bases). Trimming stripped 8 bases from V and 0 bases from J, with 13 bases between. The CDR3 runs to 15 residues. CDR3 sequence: CASGLMDSNTGELFF. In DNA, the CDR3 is TGTGCCAGCGGTCTCATGGACTCGAACACCGGGGAGCTGTTTTTT.

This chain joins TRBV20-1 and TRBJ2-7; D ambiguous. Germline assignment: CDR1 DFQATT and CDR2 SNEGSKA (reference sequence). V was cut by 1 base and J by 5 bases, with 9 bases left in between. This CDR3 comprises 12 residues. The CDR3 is CSARGVGHEQYF. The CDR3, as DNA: TGCAGTGCTAGAGGGGTAGGGCACGAGCAGTACTTC.

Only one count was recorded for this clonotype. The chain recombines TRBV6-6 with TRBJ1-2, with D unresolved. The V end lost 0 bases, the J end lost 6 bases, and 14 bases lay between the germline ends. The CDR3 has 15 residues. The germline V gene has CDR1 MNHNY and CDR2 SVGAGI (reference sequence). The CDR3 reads CASSYSWSPGHGYTF. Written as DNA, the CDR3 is TGTGCCAGCAGTTACTCGTGGTCTCCGGGCCATGGCTACACCTTC.

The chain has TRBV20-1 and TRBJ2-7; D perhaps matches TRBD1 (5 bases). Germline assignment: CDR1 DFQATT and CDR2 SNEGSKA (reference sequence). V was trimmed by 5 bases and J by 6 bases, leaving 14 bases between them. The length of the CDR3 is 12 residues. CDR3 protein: CSAWGGSAEQYV. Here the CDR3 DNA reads TGCAGTGCTTGGGGCGGCTCCGCCGAGCAGTACGTC.

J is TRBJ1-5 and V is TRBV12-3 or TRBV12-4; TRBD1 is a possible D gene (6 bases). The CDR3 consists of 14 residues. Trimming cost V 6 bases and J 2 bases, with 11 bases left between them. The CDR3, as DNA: TGTGCCAGCAGCTTATCAGGGGGCAATCAGCCCCAGCATTTT. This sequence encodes CASSLSGGNQPQHF.

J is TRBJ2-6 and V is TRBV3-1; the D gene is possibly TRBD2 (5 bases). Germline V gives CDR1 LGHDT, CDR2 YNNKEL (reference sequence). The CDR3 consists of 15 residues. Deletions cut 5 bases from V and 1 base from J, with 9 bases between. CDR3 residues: CASSGVASGANVLTF. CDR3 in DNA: TGTGCCAGCAGCGGGGTAGCGTCTGGGGCCAACGTCCTGACTTTC. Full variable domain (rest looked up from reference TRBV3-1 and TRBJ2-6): DTAVSQTPKYLVTQMGNDKSIKCEQNLGHDTMYWYKQDSKKFLKIMFSYNNKELIINETVPNRFSPKSPDKAHLNLHINSLELGDSAVYFCASSGVASGANVLTFGAGSRLTVL.

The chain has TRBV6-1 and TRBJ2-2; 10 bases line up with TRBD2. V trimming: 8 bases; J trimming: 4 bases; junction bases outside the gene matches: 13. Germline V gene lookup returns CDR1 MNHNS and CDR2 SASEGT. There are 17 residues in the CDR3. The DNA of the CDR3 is TGTGCCAGCGGGAGGGGGACTAGCGAGGCGTCCACCGGGGAGCTGTTTTTT. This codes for CASGRGTSEASTGELFF.